This T cell receptor beta chain is drawn from a study of T cells of healthy individuals. The V and J ends lost 1 base and 0 bases respectively, with 7 bases between them. This CDR3 region has 14 residues. The germline gives CDR1 MNHEY, CDR2 SMNVEV (reference sequence). TCRdb recomputed calls from the 5' RACE reads with MiXCR, one row per CDR3 protein. The sample consists of about 57,000 distinct CDR3 sequences, around 16% of them appearing once. The genes are TRBV27 and TRBJ2-7; D not certain. This receptor was identified in a human donor in good health. CDR3 residues: CASSLFQSSYEQYF. As DNA, the CDR3 is TGTGCCAGCAGTTTATTCCAAAGCTCCTACGAGCAGTACTTC.